A single sample gave rise to the 2 T cell receptor beta chains below, sequenced in a study of blood T cell repertoires in COVID-19. The protocol was immunoSEQ multiplex PCR, while the TCRdb copy is restricted to in-frame clones and leaves out a portion. In the table there are roughly 290,000 clones, around 89% of which are singletons. The source material was peripheral blood. These receptors all come from a man in his thirties or forties with acute or convalescent COVID-19.

CDR3 bases: TGCGCCAGCAGCCAAGTTGCGGGGGTATCCTACAATGAGCAGTTCTTC. Its translation is CASSQVAGVSYNEQFF. V is TRBV4-1 and J is TRBJ2-1, with TRBD2 matching 7 bases. The CDR3 has 16 amino acids. J lost 1 base, V lost 1 base, and 4 bases had no gene match. CDR1 and CDR2 from the germline V gene are MGHRA and YSYEKL.

The chain joins TRBV14 to TRBJ2-3; tentative D call: TRBD1 (6 bases). The germline V and J ends were trimmed by 5 bases and 2 bases, with 11 bases remaining between them. The CDR3 spans 14 residues. The germline V gene has CDR1 SGHDN and CDR2 FVKESK. In nucleotides, the CDR3 is TGTGCCAGCAGCACCAGGGGAGTCACAGATACGCAGTATTTT. Its protein product is CASSTRGVTDTQYF.